This entry lists 12 T cell receptor beta chains sequenced from one sample in a study of Ad26.COV2.S vaccination and SARS-CoV-2 variants. TCRdb's copy holds only in-frame clones and misses some; the assay was immunoSEQ multiplex PCR. The repertoire consists of around 300,000 clones, with about 89% occurring once and the leading ten covering approximately 5%. Described treatment: some 19 received Ad26.COV2.S at low or high dose, single or two shots; 5 received placebo; per-sample allocation not given. Sampling took place 63 days after the first vaccine or placebo injection. Sequencing used peripheral blood, obtained in a trial of Ad26.COV2.S vaccine versus placebo. Every receptor here comes from a person aged 18-60 years who received the Ad26.COV2.S COVID-19 vaccine or a placebo.

The chain is built from TRBV28 and TRBJ2-1; 14 bases are shared with TRBD2. This CDR3 region has 16 residues. Germline V gene lookup returns CDR1 MDHEN and CDR2 SYDVKM. The J segment lost 8 bases and the V segment lost 2 bases, leaving 5 bases of the junction unmatched. The DNA for the CDR3 is TGTGCCAGCAGTTTAGGGGGACTAGCGGGAGTCGATGAGCAGTTCTTC. Its protein product is CASSLGGLAGVDEQFF.

The CDR3 region has the DNA TGTGCCAGCAGCTTACAGGGCCTCCTTGCTGGCTACACCTTC. Its protein product is CASSLQGLLAGYTF. This chain uses TRBV7-2 with TRBJ1-2; weak D call: TRBD1 (5 bases). With 2 bases removed from V and 7 bases from J, the gap between germline ends came to 14 bases. The CDR3 is made up of 14 amino acids. Germline CDR1 SGHTA, CDR2 FQGNSA.

The chain links TRBV5-4 to TRBJ1-4; TRBD1 aligns across 8 bases. The CDR3 is made up of 18 amino acids. V lost 1 base, J lost 0 bases, and 8 bases stayed unmatched. The germline CDR1 and CDR2 sequences are SGHNT and YYREEE (reference sequence). This CDR3 reads CASSLRRQGITTNEKLFF. Written as DNA, the CDR3 is TGTGCCAGCAGCTTGAGGAGACAGGGGATTACAACTAATGAAAAACTGTTTTTT. The full variable domain, with the rest looked up from reference TRBV5-4 and TRBJ1-4, is ETGVTQSPTHLIKTRGQQVTLRCSSQSGHNTVSWYQQALGQGPQFIFQYYREEENGRGNFPPRFSGLQFPNYSSELNVNALELDDSALYLCASSLRRQGITTNEKLFFGSGTQLSVL.

The chain links TRBV7-9 to TRBJ1-1; D is undetermined. The germline V and J ends were trimmed by 5 bases and 1 base, with 8 bases remaining between them. The CDR3 has 13 residues. The germline V gene encodes CDR1 SEHNR and CDR2 FQNEAQ (reference sequence). Here the CDR3 DNA reads TGTGCCAGCAGCCCCCGAAAGAACACTGAAGCTTTCTTT. Its protein is CASSPRKNTEAFF. Combining the CDR3 with reference TRBV7-9 and TRBJ1-1 gives the whole variable domain DTGVSQNPRHKITKRGQNVTFRCDPISEHNRLYWYRQTLGQGPEFLTYFQNEAQLEKSRLLSDRFSAERPKGSFSTLEIQRTEQGDSAMYLCASSPRKNTEAFFGQGTRLTVV.

The chain uses TRBV28 and TRBJ1-1; TRBD1 is a possible D gene (5 bases). Germline values: CDR1 MDHEN, CDR2 SYDVKM. Trimming left V 0 bases short and J 1 base short, with 12 bases between. The CDR3 sequence is 16 residues long. The CDR3 DNA reads TGTGCCAGCAGTTTATGGGTCTGGCAGGGGAACACTGAAGCTTTCTTT. It yields the protein CASSLWVWQGNTEAFF.

The rearrangement links TRBV5-1 to TRBJ2-5, with 9 bases lining up with TRBD1. CDR1 is SGHRS and CDR2 is YFSETQ in the germline V gene. CDR3 length: 17 amino acids. V lost 0 bases and J lost 0; bases outside the gene matches: 6. The CDR3 nucleotides are TGCGCCAGCAGCTTGGACAGGGGGCTAAGGTACCAAGAGACCCAGTACTTC. It codes for CASSLDRGLRYQETQYF.

CDR3 coding DNA: TGCGCCAGCAGCTTGGAGGCTAGCGGGAGCTCCTACGAGCAGTACTTC. Amino acid sequence: CASSLEASGSSYEQYF. The rearrangement joins TRBV5-1 to TRBJ2-7; 10 bases align to TRBD2. J was trimmed by 0 bases and V by 0 bases; bases with no gene match: 3. The CDR3 covers 16 residues. CDR1 is SGHRS and CDR2 is YFSETQ in the germline V gene.

V gene TRBV6-1 combines with J gene TRBJ1-2; 8 nucleotides align to TRBD1. The CDR3 extends over 18 amino acids. With V trimmed by 4 bases and J by 0 bases, 13 bases remained unmatched. The germline V gene has CDR1 MNHNS and CDR2 SASEGT. CDR3 nucleotide sequence: TGTGCCAGCAGTGCCTCGGACAGGGCGGGGTGGGCTAACTATGGCTACACCTTC. It is translated as CASSASDRAGWANYGYTF.

This sequence joins TRBV4-2 and TRBJ1-4; 7 bases match TRBD1. The CDR3 spans 19 residues. V lost 4 bases, J lost 4 bases, and 18 bases stayed unmatched. CDR1 is LGHNA and CDR2 is YNFKEQ in the germline V gene. The CDR3 nucleotides read TGTGCCAGCAGCCTCCCTTCAAGTTCCCAGGGGGAGAATAATGAAAAACTGTTTTTT. Translation gives CASSLPSSSQGENNEKLFF.

This clone was counted ten times or more. The chain employs TRBV19 and TRBJ1-2; TRBD1 matches 9 bases. Germline lookup yields CDR1 LNHDA and CDR2 SQIVND (reference sequence). The CDR3 extends over 14 amino acids. The J segment lost 6 bases and the V segment lost 4 bases, leaving 6 bases of the junction unmatched. DNA for the CDR3: TGTGCCAGTAGTACGGGACAGGGAAAAGATGGCTACACCTTC. Amino acids: CASSTGQGKDGYTF. Together with reference TRBV19 and TRBJ1-2, the CDR3 gives the full variable domain: DGGITQSPKYLFRKEGQNVTLSCEQNLNHDAMYWYRQDPGQGLRLIYYSQIVNDFQKGDIAEGYSVSREKKESFPLTVTSAQKNPTAFYLCASSTGQGKDGYTFGSGTRLTVV.

This chain links TRBV5-6 with TRBJ1-1; TRBD1 matches at 7 bases. The V segment lost 4 bases and the J segment 10 bases; nucleotides outside the gene matches: 7. Germline CDR1 is SGHDT and CDR2 is YYEEEE. CDR3 length: 12 residues. The CDR3 spells CASSSIQGPAFF. CDR3 nucleotide sequence: TGTGCCAGCAGCAGTATACAGGGGCCAGCTTTCTTT.

CDR3 sequence reads: CASSEASGGYTF. CDR3 sequence (DNA): TGTGCCAGCAGCGAGGCCTCCGGCGGCTACACCTTC. This sequence joins TRBV9 and TRBJ1-2, with D uncertain. There are 12 residues in the CDR3. The ends were cut back, 3 bases at V and 8 bases at J, with 11 bases in the middle. The germline gives CDR1 SGDLS, CDR2 YYNGEE.